This TCR beta chain was documented in a study of human T cells and chemical hapten exposure. General study findings and limits: Sensitizing to DPC left TCRs with a frequency above 1 in 1000 unaltered.

Time point reported: healthy volunteer bleed at 6 weeks. The study extracted total RNA from unfractionated whole blood. The germline gives CDR1 MNHEY, CDR2 SVGAGI. The CDR3 is made up of 16 amino acids. V gave up 7 bases and J gave up 0 bases, with 16 bases separating them. Individual cDNA molecules in this library carried unique molecular identifiers. TCRdb recomputed calls from the RACE reads with MiXCR, one row per CDR3 protein. This table has about 47,000 distinct CDR3 sequences, roughly 3.5% appearing once. This clonotype appeared a few times. Its antigen is not identified. The receptor was derived from a human donor in good health. Some clones in this sample may be carry-over from other donors' samples. V gene TRBV6-5 combines with J gene TRBJ1-3; D may be TRBD1 (5 bases). Sequenced material: whole blood. Here the CDR3 reads CASKGVGGLSGNTIYF. CDR3 DNA: TGTGCCAGCAAGGGCGTCGGGGGACTCTCTGGAAACACCATATATTTT.